Below, one T cell receptor (beta chain) is given with its context. Method: immunoSEQ multiplex PCR; TCRdb's copy keeps in-frame clones and lacks some. Of approximately 380,000 clones in the sample, 88% were seen once. The data derive from a study of blood T cell repertoires in COVID-19. Background on the study: Collection of acute and convalescent COVID-19 samples took place in the United States, Italy and Spain.

Self-reported history from a screening survey and questionnaire set each donor's cohort. The sequence was obtained from a woman between 18 and 30 years old who had recovered from COVID-19. The material sequenced was PBMCs or T cells enriched from blood (not recorded which).

CDR3: CASSLRTGDGYTF. Written as DNA, the CDR3 is TGTGCCAGCTCACTACGGACAGGGGACGGCTACACCTTC. The chain has TRBV18 and TRBJ1-2; TRBD1 matches at 9 bases. The CDR3 is 13 amino acids. J gave up 8 bases and V 4 bases, and 5 bases lay outside the gene matches. The V gene's germline CDR1 is KGHSH and CDR2 LQKENI.